This TCR beta chain was retrieved from a study of blood T cell repertoires in COVID-19. Study summary: The United States, Italy and Spain supplied acute and convalescent COVID-19 samples.

The CDR3 has 20 residues. V shed 4 bases and J 5 bases; nucleotides not matched to a gene: 22. Looked up from germline, CDR1 is SNHLY and CDR2 is FYNNEI. Data came from immunoSEQ multiplex PCR; TCRdb stores just in-frame clones and leaves some out. The sample contains more than 300,000 clones, 86% of which appear only once. The source material was peripheral blood. The chain recombines TRBV2 with TRBJ2-5; 10 bases align to TRBD2. This clonotype was sampled from a woman between 50 and 59 years old with acute or convalescent COVID-19. The CDR3 sequence: CASSADRLGASGRRLETQYF. CDR3 nucleotide sequence: TGTGCCAGCAGTGCGGATCGCTTAGGGGCTAGCGGGAGAAGGTTGGAGACCCAGTACTTC.